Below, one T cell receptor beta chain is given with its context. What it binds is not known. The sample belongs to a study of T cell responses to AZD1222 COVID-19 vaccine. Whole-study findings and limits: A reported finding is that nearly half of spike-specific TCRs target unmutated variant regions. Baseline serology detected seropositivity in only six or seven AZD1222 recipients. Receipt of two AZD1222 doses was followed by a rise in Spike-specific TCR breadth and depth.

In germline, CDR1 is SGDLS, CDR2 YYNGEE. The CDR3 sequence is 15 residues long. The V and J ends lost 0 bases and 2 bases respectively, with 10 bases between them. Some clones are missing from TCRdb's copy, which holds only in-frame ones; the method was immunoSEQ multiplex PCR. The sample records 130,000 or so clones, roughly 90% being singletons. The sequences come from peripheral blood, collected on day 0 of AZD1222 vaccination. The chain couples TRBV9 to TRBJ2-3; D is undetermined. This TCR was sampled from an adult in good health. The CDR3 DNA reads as TGTGCCAGCAGCGTAGCTTCGCGGTACACAGATACGCAGTATTTT. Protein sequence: CASSVASRYTDTQYF.